The present entry profiles one TCR beta chain with its context. Its specificity is unknown. The sample is drawn from a study of cytomegalovirus exposure and HLA in healthy donors. Background on the study: Samples from HLA-typed donors yielded about 85 million unique TCRs in an early data release. Whole-study findings and limits: Differences between HLA loci emerged in a later analysis of TCR association rates, with DRB1 most and HLA-C fewest. Presence/absence analyses took donor sequencing depth as roughly uniform. Later analysis demonstrated an association between a missense DCLRE1C variant and TCR beta V- and J-gene trimming.

The PCR made use of 60 Vbeta and 13 Jbeta primers. Clones were sequenced by immunoSEQ multiplex PCR, and TCRdb holds only the in-frame ones, with some missing. The sample consists of under 150,000 clones, about 10% of them appearing once. Germline V gives CDR1 SGHTA, CDR2 FQGNSA. Trimming removed 5 bases from V and 4 bases from J; junction bases left unmatched: 4. The CDR3 spans 13 residues. The J gene is TRBJ2-7, the V gene TRBV7-2, with 8 bases identical to TRBD1. The TCR sequence derives from a woman aged 35 to 49 in good health and CMV-seropositive. Specimen: PBMCs. In DNA, the CDR3 is TGTGCCAGCAGCCCCGGGACAGGATACGAGCAGTACTTC. Amino acid sequence: CASSPGTGYEQYF.